Sequencing of this T cell receptor beta chain was carried out in a study of graft-versus-host responses after intestinal transplantation. The study, taken as a whole, reports: Analysis identified GvH clones in recipient marrow, with some appearing first in ileum or blood. Early post-transplant falls in HvG clones accompanied the peak levels of circulating GvH clones.

CDR3 size: 13 residues. Trimming removed 5 bases at V and 2 bases at J, with 8 bases between. CDR1 and CDR2 from the germline V gene are WNHNN and SYGVQD (reference sequence). The assay was immunoSEQ multiplex PCR, and TCRdb's table has in-frame clones only and misses some. The table records 15,000 to 20,000 clones, about a third of them present only once. Researchers sorted proliferating CFSE-low CD3+CD4+ and CD3+CD8+ responders once the reaction had finished. Here the sequenced sample was alloreactive CD4+ T cells from a mixed lymphocyte reaction culture, taken before transplantation. Subset of the sample: CFSE-low proliferating T cells sorted from roughly 6-day pre-transplant mixed lymphocyte reaction (GvH or HvG direction). The source is a human patient who was an organ donor for intestinal transplantation. This chain links TRBV10-1 with TRBJ2-3; unclear D gene. The CDR3: CASSLVYTDTQYF. The DNA for the CDR3 is TGCGCCAGCAGTTTGGTCTACACAGATACGCAGTATTTT.